Following are 32 T cell receptor beta chains from one sample sequenced in a study of PD-L1 blockade in urothelial cancer. Time point indicated: pretreatment peripheral blood. TCRdb keeps only in-frame clones here, not all; method: immunoSEQ multiplex PCR. This table holds more than 90,000 clones, over 75% found once. Here the sequenced sample was PBMCs, taken around atezolizumab (anti-PD-L1) treatment. The source is a man aged 60 to 69 with urothelial cancer.

The CDR3 DNA is TGTGCCAGCAGTGAAGACCGGGGGAACACTGAAGCTTTCTTT. This codes for CASSEDRGNTEAFF. The rearrangement links TRBV6-1 to TRBJ1-1; the D is unclear. V shed 1 base and J shed 1 base, with 7 bases lying between them. Germline assignment: CDR1 MNHNS and CDR2 SASEGT. The CDR3 runs to 14 residues.

The chain combines TRBV4-2 with TRBJ2-3; TRBD2 might be the D (8 bases). Germline CDR1 reads LGHNA; CDR2 reads YNFKEQ. V was clipped by 11 bases and J by 2 bases, with 20 bases between them. This CDR3 contains 15 residues. Here the CDR3 reads CASSGGLGITDTQYF. CDR3 bases: TGTGCCTCGTCAGGGGGACTAGGGATCACAGATACGCAGTATTTT.

V and J are TRBV4-2 and TRBJ1-1, with D unclear. CDR3 size: 15 residues. V gave up 1 base and J gave up 2 bases, with 11 bases separating them. From germline, CDR1 is LGHNA and CDR2 YNFKEQ. The CDR3 spells CASSQGMSPNTEAFF. DNA of the CDR3: TGTGCCAGCAGCCAAGGAATGAGTCCCAACACTGAAGCTTTCTTT.

V and J are TRBV18 and TRBJ2-2, with TRBD1 identical over 7 bases. Looked up from germline, CDR1 is KGHSH and CDR2 is LQKENI. The CDR3 covers 16 residues. The ends lost 1 base at V and 4 bases at J; junction bases unmatched: 6. For the CDR3, the DNA is TGTGCCAGCTCACCACTACAGGGGACGGGCACCGGGGAGCTGTTTTTT. Protein product: CASSPLQGTGTGELFF. Combining the CDR3 with reference TRBV18 and TRBJ2-2 gives the whole variable domain NAGVMQNPRHLVRRRGQEARLRCSPMKGHSHVYWYRQLPEEGLKFMVYLQKENIIDESGMPKERFSAEFPKEGPSILRIQQVVRGDSAAYFCASSPLQGTGTGELFFGEGSRLTVL.

The rearrangement links TRBV12-1 to TRBJ2-2; TRBD2 is the table's D call, not checked against the DNA. TRBV12-1 is marked as a pseudogene. The CDR3 contains 16 residues. The CDR3 DNA reads TGTGCCAGCAGCCAGATTAGCGGGGGGGTCGCCGGGGAGCTGTTTTTT. Amino acids: CASSQISGGVAGELFF.

The V gene is TRBV5-1, the J gene TRBJ1-1; D perhaps matches TRBD1 (5 bases). Germline V gene lookup returns CDR1 SGHRS and CDR2 YFSETQ. The CDR3 consists of 13 residues. Trimming took 4 bases from V and 2 from J, leaving 9 bases between them. The CDR3 bases are TGCGCCAGCAGCCCGGACATTAACACTGAAGCTTTCTTT. Encoded protein: CASSPDINTEAFF. Using reference TRBV5-1 and TRBJ1-1 for the parts outside the CDR3, the full variable domain is KAGVTQTPRYLIKTRGQQVTLSCSPISGHRSVSWYQQTPGQGLQFLFEYFSETQRNKGNFPGRFSGRQFSNSRSEMNVSTLELGDSALYLCASSPDINTEAFFGQGTRLTVV.

The V gene is TRBV6-5, the J gene TRBJ1-4; the D gene is possibly TRBD1 (6 bases). This CDR3 has 14 amino acids. The V gene lost 4 bases and the J gene lost 7 bases, with 13 bases spanning the gap. Germline-derived CDR1 and CDR2 are MNHEY and SVGAGI. The CDR3: CASSLEGVPEKLFF. The CDR3 bases are TGTGCCAGCAGTTTAGAGGGGGTCCCTGAAAAACTGTTTTTT.

This chain uses TRBV5-1 with TRBJ2-3; possibly TRBD1 for D (5 bases). V lost 0 bases to trimming and J lost 2 bases, with 13 bases between them. Germline V gives CDR1 SGHRS, CDR2 YFSETQ. The CDR3 length is 16 residues. The chain's CDR3 is CASSLGAGHNTDTQYF. The CDR3 region has the DNA TGCGCCAGCAGCTTGGGGGCAGGACATAACACAGATACGCAGTATTTT.

Here the CDR3 reads CAIRGDRGNQPQHF. In DNA, the CDR3 is TGTGCCATCAGAGGGGACAGGGGCAATCAGCCCCAGCATTTT. The V gene is TRBV10-3, the J gene TRBJ1-5; TRBD1 aligns across 9 bases. V lost 6 bases to trimming and J lost 2 bases; unmatched junction nucleotides: 2. The germline V gene has CDR1 ENHRY and CDR2 SYGVKD. CDR3 length: 14 residues.

The count of this clone is one. V usage is TRBV30 and J usage is TRBJ2-7, with TRBD1 matching over 7 bases. The length of the CDR3 is 12 residues. Per the germline V gene, CDR1 is GTSNPN and CDR2 is SVGIG (reference sequence). V lost 4 bases and J lost 5; bases outside the gene matches: 5. The CDR3 DNA sequence: TGTGCCTGGACAGGGGGAGTGGACGAGCAGTACTTC. Its translation: CAWTGGVDEQYF.

This clone was observed a handful of times. The chain carries TRBV7-6 and TRBJ2-1; 8 bases are shared with TRBD1. This CDR3 comprises 15 residues. Trimming removed 0 bases from V and 2 bases from J; junction bases left unmatched: 0. CDR1 is SGHVS and CDR2 is FNYEAQ in the germline V gene. Here the CDR3 DNA reads TGTGCCAGCAGCTTAGCACAGGGGGCCTACAATGAGCAGTTCTTC. It is translated as CASSLAQGAYNEQFF.

The gene calls are TRBV7-2 and TRBJ2-7; maybe TRBD2 (6 bases). Germline values: CDR1 SGHTA, CDR2 FQGNSA. The CDR3 has 14 residues. Trimming stripped 5 bases from V and 8 bases from J, with 19 bases between. Here the CDR3 reads CASSPFLTGGKQYF. CDR3 in DNA: TGTGCCAGCAGCCCTTTCCTTACTGGGGGGAAGCAGTACTTC.

The rearrangement joins TRBV6-5 to TRBJ1-3; 8 bases are a match to TRBD1. CDR3 size: 14 residues. J gave up 4 bases and V 5 bases, and 4 bases lay outside the gene matches. The V gene's germline CDR1 is MNHEY and CDR2 SVGAGI. As DNA, the CDR3 is TGTGCCAGCAGTATAAGGGACAGGGGAAACACCATATATTTT. It codes for CASSIRDRGNTIYF.

This chain joins TRBV18 and TRBJ1-1; TRBD1 matches 11 bases. CDR1 is KGHSH and CDR2 is LQKENI in the germline V gene. Losses at the gene ends were 3 bases for V and 4 bases for J; bases not matched to a gene: 1. The CDR3 contains 14 residues. CDR3 sequence: CASSPGTGGTEAFF. The DNA of the CDR3 is TGTGCCAGCTCACCGGGGACAGGGGGCACTGAAGCTTTCTTT.

The rearrangement joins TRBV18 to TRBJ1-5, with 10 bases matching TRBD1. The J segment lost 3 bases and the V segment lost 4 bases, leaving 3 bases of the junction unmatched. Germline V gene lookup returns CDR1 KGHSH and CDR2 LQKENI. The CDR3 length is 15 residues. CDR3 bases: TGTGCCAGCTCACTAGGACAGGGGGTCAATCAGCCCCAGCATTTT. Translated, it gives CASSLGQGVNQPQHF.

The chain recombines TRBV28 with TRBJ1-2, with D maybe TRBD1 (6 bases). The CDR3 loop spans 16 amino acids. Germline CDR1 and CDR2: MDHEN and SYDVKM. V shed 6 bases and J shed 8 bases, with 25 bases lying between them. The chain's CDR3 is CASSYLTAGEGVGYTF. The CDR3 nucleotides are TGTGCCAGCAGCTACCTCACCGCCGGGGAGGGGGTAGGCTACACCTTC.

This chain uses TRBV9 with TRBJ2-5, with D unresolved. This CDR3 comprises 14 residues. Germline assignment: CDR1 SGDLS and CDR2 YYNGEE. V lost 3 bases, J lost 5 bases, and 14 bases lay in between. The CDR3 region is CASSARPAGETQYF. The CDR3 bases are TGTGCCAGCAGCGCAAGACCCGCCGGGGAGACCCAGTACTTC.

The chain employs TRBV28 and TRBJ2-7; a possible D gene is TRBD1 (5 bases). CDR3 size: 14 residues. Germline assignment: CDR1 MDHEN and CDR2 SYDVKM. V shed 6 bases and J shed 1 base, with 13 bases lying between them. CDR3 in DNA: TGTGCCAGCAGGATTCCACAGGTTTCCTACGAGCAGTACTTC. Its protein product is CASRIPQVSYEQYF.

The chain joins TRBV19 to TRBJ2-7; weak D call: TRBD1 (6 bases). Germline-derived CDR1 and CDR2 are LNHDA and SQIVND (reference sequence). V was clipped by 4 bases and J by 0 bases, with 13 bases between them. This CDR3 comprises 15 residues. The CDR3 region has the DNA TGTGCCAGTAGTACTCCGCAGGGGAACTCCTACGAGCAGTACTTC. Its translation: CASSTPQGNSYEQYF.

Here the CDR3 reads CASSYNSGDTDTQYF. Written as DNA, the CDR3 is TGTGCCAGCAGTTACAATAGCGGGGACACAGATACGCAGTATTTT. The chain is built from TRBV6-5 and TRBJ2-3; TRBD2 matches 8 bases. The CDR3 covers 15 residues. Per germline, CDR1 MNHEY and CDR2 SVGAGI. J gave up 2 bases and V 2 bases, and 3 bases lay outside the gene matches.

V is TRBV7-6 and J is TRBJ1-5; 10 nucleotides agree with TRBD1. The CDR3 is 16 amino acids. Germline lookup yields CDR1 SGHVS and CDR2 FNYEAQ. The V segment lost 4 bases and the J segment 3 bases; nucleotides outside the gene matches: 6. In DNA, the CDR3 is TGTGCCAGCAGCTACCGGACAGGGGGTTACAATCAGCCCCAGCATTTT. It translates to CASSYRTGGYNQPQHF.

The chain is built from TRBV10-1 and TRBJ2-1, with 7 bases fitting TRBD2. After removal of 2 bases from V and 0 bases from J, the junction contained 4 bases not matched to a gene. CDR1 and CDR2 (germline): WNHNN, SYGVQD (reference sequence). The CDR3 loop spans 16 amino acids. Written as DNA, the CDR3 is TGCGCCAGCAGTGAGCGGGGCGGGAGCTCCTACAATGAGCAGTTCTTC. It is translated as CASSERGGSSYNEQFF.

The chain carries TRBV5-1 and TRBJ2-7; D possibly corresponds to TRBD1 (9 bases). Germline V gene lookup returns CDR1 SGHRS and CDR2 YFSETQ. The V gene lost 6 bases and the J gene lost 4 bases, with 20 bases spanning the gap. The CDR3 runs 15 residues. CDR3 protein: CASTNVAGTGYEQYF. The CDR3 DNA reads as TGCGCCAGCACTAACGTAGCGGGGACAGGGTACGAGCAGTACTTC.

The chain has TRBV7-8 and TRBJ2-7; TRBD2 is a possible D gene (6 bases). Germline V gives CDR1 SGHVS, CDR2 FQNEAQ. V lost 8 bases and J lost 7, with 21 bases in between. This CDR3 comprises 14 residues. The CDR3 coding sequence is TGTGCCAGCCACCGCGGGGAAGGGGCCAGGGAGCAGTACTTC. Protein product: CASHRGEGAREQYF.

The genes are TRBV6-1 and TRBJ1-2; 8 nucleotides line up with TRBD1. V was pared by 6 bases and J by 7 bases, with 7 bases of the junction left unmatched. The CDR3 sequence is 13 residues long. CDR1 is MNHNS, CDR2 SASEGT, per germline. CDR3 sequence: CASRPPDRGGYTF. The CDR3, as DNA: TGTGCCAGCAGGCCCCCCGACAGGGGTGGCTACACCTTC.

The V and J genes are TRBV9 and TRBJ2-5; tentative D call: TRBD2 (7 bases). Trimming pared 4 bases from V and 5 bases from J, leaving 18 bases between. The CDR3 contains 15 residues. Germline V gene lookup returns CDR1 SGDLS and CDR2 YYNGEE. The DNA of the CDR3 is TGTGCCAGCAGCCCTTCCTGGGGGGGCCAGGAGACCCAGTACTTC. It translates to CASSPSWGGQETQYF. Complete variable domain (other parts from reference TRBV9 and TRBJ2-5): DSGVTQTPKHLITATGQRVTLRCSPRSGDLSVYWYQQSLDQGLQFLIQYYNGEERAKGNILERFSAQQFPDLHSELNLSSLELGDSALYFCASSPSWGGQETQYFGPGTRLLVL.

The chain joins TRBV11-3 to TRBJ2-7, with 7 bases lining up with TRBD1. The CDR3 runs 13 residues. Germline V gene data show CDR1 as SGHNT and CDR2 as YENEEA. J gave up 4 bases and V 5 bases, and 5 bases lay outside the gene matches. The CDR3 nucleotides are TGTGCCAGCAGCCCGTACAGGGGTTACGAGCAGTACTTC. Amino acids: CASSPYRGYEQYF.

In DNA, the CDR3 is TGTGCCAGCAGTGAACTGGGGAGTGTTAACTATGGCTACACCTTC. Residues: CASSELGSVNYGYTF. The chain recombines TRBV6-1 with TRBJ1-2, with unresolved D. This CDR3 spans 15 amino acids. Per the germline V gene, CDR1 is MNHNS and CDR2 is SASEGT. Trimming cost V 2 bases and J 1 base, with 11 bases left between them.

This clone was counted once. This sequence joins TRBV18 and TRBJ2-7, with D possibly TRBD1 on 6 matching bases. CDR1 is KGHSH and CDR2 is LQKENI in the germline V gene. Trimming removed 2 bases from V and 6 bases from J, with 8 bases in between. There are 12 residues in the CDR3. The CDR3, as DNA: TGTGCCAGCTCACCAAGGGGGTCCGAGCAGTACTTC. It is translated as CASSPRGSEQYF.

This clone was seen a handful of times. J is TRBJ2-1 and V is TRBV14, with 8 bases matching TRBD1. The CDR3 runs 13 residues. Unmatched junction bases numbered 4, after V lost 4 bases and J lost 8 bases. Germline CDR1 and CDR2: SGHDN and FVKESK. The CDR3 coding sequence is TGTGCCAGCAGCCTGGACAGGGTCCATGAGCAGTTCTTC. It encodes CASSLDRVHEQFF.

The chain is built from TRBV9 and TRBJ2-1; weak D call: TRBD2 (5 bases). There are 14 residues in the CDR3. Germline CDR1 reads SGDLS; CDR2 reads YYNGEE. V was cut by 3 bases and J by 5 bases, with 12 bases left in between. Written as DNA, the CDR3 is TGTGCCAGCAGCGGATTACTAGTGAACAATGAGCAGTTCTTC. Protein: CASSGLLVNNEQFF.

This chain links TRBV28 with TRBJ2-7; 7 positions agree with TRBD1. V lost 3 bases to trimming and J lost 6 bases; unmatched junction nucleotides: 8. The germline V gene has CDR1 MDHEN and CDR2 SYDVKM. There are 14 residues in the CDR3. The CDR3 here is CASSFGQVLREQYF. The CDR3, as DNA: TGTGCCAGCAGTTTTGGACAGGTCTTACGCGAGCAGTACTTC. Combining the CDR3 with reference TRBV28 and TRBJ2-7 gives the whole variable domain DVKVTQSSRYLVKRTGEKVFLECVQDMDHENMFWYRQDPGLGLRLIYFSYDVKMKEKGDIPEGYSVSREKKERFSLILESASTNQTSMYLCASSFGQVLREQYFGPGTRLTVT.